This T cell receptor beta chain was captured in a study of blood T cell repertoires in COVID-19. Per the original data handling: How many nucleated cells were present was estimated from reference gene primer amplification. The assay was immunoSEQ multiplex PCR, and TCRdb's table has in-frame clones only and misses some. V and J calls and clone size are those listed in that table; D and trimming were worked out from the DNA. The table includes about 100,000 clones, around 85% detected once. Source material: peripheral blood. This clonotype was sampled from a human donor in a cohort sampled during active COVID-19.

The CDR3 nucleotides are TGTGCCAGCAGACGACAGGGCGGGGAAAGGAACACTGAAGCTTTCTTT. It encodes CASRRQGGERNTEAFF. The chain links TRBV6-6 to TRBJ1-1; 7 bases match TRBD1. V lost 6 bases to trimming and J lost 1 base; unmatched junction nucleotides: 11. This CDR3 is built from 16 residues. The germline V gene has CDR1 MNHNY and CDR2 SVGAGI (reference sequence).